The T cell receptor (beta chain) described here comes from a study of T cells in tuberculosis (dated by TCRdb to the late 2010s). About the investigation overall: To characterize T cells specific for the mycobacterial lipid antigen glucose monomycolate (GMM), the study used CD1B tetramers together with high-throughput TCR immunosequencing. PBMC from active tuberculosis patients were archived either before standard anti-tuberculosis treatment began or within 7 days of its start. With approximately 11 people per group, a South African clinical cohort compared IGRA-negative adolescents, IGRA-positive adolescents with latent tuberculosis, and adults with active tuberculosis. Broad study findings and their caveats: Clinical samples were selected based on the availability of cryopreserved specimens, with adults included as active tuberculosis cases and adolescents included as controls. With the diverse GMM-specific repertoire as input, a classifier achieved approximately 90% accuracy (AUROC roughly 0.88), whereas GEM motif frequencies as input gave 55% to 75% accuracy. Compared with IGRA-negative controls, TCR-alpha repertoires from active tuberculosis had smaller mean NN-distances to GMM-specific TCRs, which suggests that these TCRs underwent clonal expansion. The smaller NN-distances in active tuberculosis patients were driven in part by shorter CDR3-alpha lengths, while the difference seen for TCR-beta was not statistically significant.

The active tuberculosis patients were newly diagnosed, HIV-seronegative South African adults aged 18 years or older. Confirmation of active tuberculosis was based on positive sputum smear microscopy and/or a positive M. tuberculosis culture. Immunosequencing was performed on unsorted cryopreserved PBMC, with about 100,000 T cells per clinical donor covered on average. The cysteine opens and the phenylalanine closes a CDR3 of 13 amino acids. Only the CDR3 DNA is retained, 39 bases long and in frame from the first base. Based on the germline V gene, the CDR1 and CDR2 sequences are ENHRY and SYGVKD. Here V drops 10 bases and J drops 6 bases, and the junction holds 5 bases not matched to any gene. Points on this clone: What antigen it recognizes has not been identified. No qualities accompany the bases; no much larger clone lies one base away.

The immunoSEQ multiplex PCR assay was used to generate TCR libraries, with TCR-beta and/or TCR-alpha/delta assays applied to each sample. The amplified TCR libraries were sequenced on the Illumina high-throughput platform. The original methods were these. Clustering and dimensionality reduction were performed using pairwise TCRdist distances among GMM-specific receptors from ex vivo sorted or in vitro expanded T cells. The score assigned to each clinical repertoire was mean NN-distance, meaning the average TCRdist to the nearest 10% of tetramer-positive reference sequences. To compute GEM TCR motif frequency, the fraction of unique TCRs matching known GEM sequences by V/J usage and CDR3 length was calculated. Linear discriminant analysis with leave-one-out cross-validation, implemented in scikit-learn, was used to classify active tuberculosis. TCRdb took this table from immuneACCESS and kept in-frame rearrangements with V and J called. Such tables lack part of the clones; where checked against another copy, unresolved V genes explain under half of the gap, and the rest is unexplained. V, J and clone size reflect that table, while D and trimming were determined from the DNA. The sample table holds 6,500 to 8,000 clones, of which about 95% were seen once. The ten most abundant clones make up 11% of the sample.

Input material: PBMCs. This clonotype originated in an adult with tuberculosis. The sequence is built from TRBV10-3 and TRBJ1-6, and 8 junction bases match TRBD1. The sequenced DNA: TGTGCCACGGGGACAGGAACTAATTCACCCCTCCACTTT. Its protein reads: CATGTGTNSPLHF.